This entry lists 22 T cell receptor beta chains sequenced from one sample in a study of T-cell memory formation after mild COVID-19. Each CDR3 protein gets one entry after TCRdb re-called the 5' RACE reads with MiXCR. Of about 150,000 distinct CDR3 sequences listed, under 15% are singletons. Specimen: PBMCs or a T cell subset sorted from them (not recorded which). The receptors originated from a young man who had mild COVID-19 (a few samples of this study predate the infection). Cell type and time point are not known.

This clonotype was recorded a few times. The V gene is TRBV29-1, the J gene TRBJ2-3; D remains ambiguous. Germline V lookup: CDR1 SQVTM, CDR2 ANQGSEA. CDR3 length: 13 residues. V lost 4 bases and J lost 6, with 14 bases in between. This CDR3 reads CSVGAGKRDTQYF. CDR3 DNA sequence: TGCAGCGTTGGGGCCGGTAAACGGGATACGCAGTATTTT.

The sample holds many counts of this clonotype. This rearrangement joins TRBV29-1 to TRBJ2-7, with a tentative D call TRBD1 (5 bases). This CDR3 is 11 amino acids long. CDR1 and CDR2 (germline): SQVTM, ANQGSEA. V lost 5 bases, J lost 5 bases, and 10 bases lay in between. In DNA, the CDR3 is TGCAGCGTTTCAGGGCGTCACGAGCAGTACTTC. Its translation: CSVSGRHEQYF.

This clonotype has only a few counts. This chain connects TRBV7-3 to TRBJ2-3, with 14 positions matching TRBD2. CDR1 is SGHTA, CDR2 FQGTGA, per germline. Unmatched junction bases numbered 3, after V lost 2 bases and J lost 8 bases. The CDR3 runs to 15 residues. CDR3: CASSLGTSGGVTQYF. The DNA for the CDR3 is TGTGCCAGCAGCTTAGGGACTAGCGGGGGTGTTACGCAGTATTTT. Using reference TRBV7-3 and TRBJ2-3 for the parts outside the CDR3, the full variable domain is GAGVSQTPSNKVTEKGKYVELRCDPISGHTALYWYRQSLGQGPEFLIYFQGTGAADDSGLPNDRFFAVRPEGSVSTLKIQRTERGDSAVYLCASSLGTSGGVTQYFGPGTRLTVL.

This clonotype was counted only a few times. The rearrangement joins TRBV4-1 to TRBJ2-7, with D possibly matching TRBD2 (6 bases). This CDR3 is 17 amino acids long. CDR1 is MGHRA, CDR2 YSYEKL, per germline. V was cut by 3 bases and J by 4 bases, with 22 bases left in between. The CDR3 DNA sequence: TGCGCCAGCAGCCAGGAGATCGTGGGAGGAGGGTGGTACGAGCAGTACTTC. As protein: CASSQEIVGGGWYEQYF.

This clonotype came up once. The CDR3 protein is CASGPRSSYNSPLHF. The CDR3 DNA reads as TGTGCCAGCGGCCCCCGGAGCTCCTATAATTCACCCCTCCACTTT. The chain couples TRBV9 to TRBJ1-6, with no clear D. CDR1 and CDR2 (germline): SGDLS, YYNGEE. V lost 7 bases and J lost 0, with 11 bases in between. The length of the CDR3 is 15 residues.

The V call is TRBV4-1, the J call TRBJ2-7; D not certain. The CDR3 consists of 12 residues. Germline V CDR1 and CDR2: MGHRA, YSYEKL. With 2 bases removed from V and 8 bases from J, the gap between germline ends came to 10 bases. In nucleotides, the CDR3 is TGCGCCAGCAGCCAAATGTTCAGCAAGCAGTACTTC. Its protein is CASSQMFSKQYF.

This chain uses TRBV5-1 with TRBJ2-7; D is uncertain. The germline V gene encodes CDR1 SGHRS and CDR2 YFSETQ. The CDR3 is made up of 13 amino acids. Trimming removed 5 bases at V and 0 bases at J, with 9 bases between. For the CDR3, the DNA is TGCGCCAGCAGTTCCCCGGACTCCTACGAGCAGTACTTC. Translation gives CASSSPDSYEQYF.

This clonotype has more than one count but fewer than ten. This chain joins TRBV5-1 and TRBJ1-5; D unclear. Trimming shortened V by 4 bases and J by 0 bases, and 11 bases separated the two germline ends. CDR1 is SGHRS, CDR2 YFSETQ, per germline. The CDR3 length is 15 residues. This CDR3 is CASSPGSNSNQPQHF. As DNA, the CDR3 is TGCGCCAGCAGCCCGGGGTCAAATAGCAATCAGCCCCAGCATTTT.

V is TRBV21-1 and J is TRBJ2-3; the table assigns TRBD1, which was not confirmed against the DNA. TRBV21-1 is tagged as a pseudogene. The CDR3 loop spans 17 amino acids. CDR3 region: CASSKLGTGELADTQYF. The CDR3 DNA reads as TGTGCCAGCAGCAAACTGGGGACGGGGGAGTTGGCAGATACGCAGTATTTT.

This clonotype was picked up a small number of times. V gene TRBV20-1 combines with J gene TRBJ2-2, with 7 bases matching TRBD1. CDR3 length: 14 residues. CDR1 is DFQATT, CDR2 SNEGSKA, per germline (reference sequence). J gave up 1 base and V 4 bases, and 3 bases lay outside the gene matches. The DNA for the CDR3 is TGCAGTGCTACCCGGACAGGGAACACCGGGGAGCTGTTTTTT. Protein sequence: CSATRTGNTGELFF.

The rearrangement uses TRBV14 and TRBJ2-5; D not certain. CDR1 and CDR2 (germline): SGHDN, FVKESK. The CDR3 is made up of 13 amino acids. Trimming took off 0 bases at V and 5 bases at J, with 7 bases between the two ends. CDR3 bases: TGTGCCAGCAGCCAAGAAATCAGGGAGACCCAGTACTTC. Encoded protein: CASSQEIRETQYF. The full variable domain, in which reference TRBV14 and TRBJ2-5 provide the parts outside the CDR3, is EAGVTQFPSHSVIEKGQTVTLRCDPISGHDNLYWYRRVMGKEIKFLLHFVKESKQDESGMPNNRFLAERTGGTYSTLKVQPAELEDSGVYFCASSQEIRETQYFGPGTRLLVL.

CDR3 nucleotides: TGCGCCAGCAGCCAGCCGGTGGGACAGAACACCGGGGAGCTGTTTTTT. This sequence encodes CASSQPVGQNTGELFF. This chain links TRBV4-3 with TRBJ2-2; maybe TRBD1 (6 bases). The CDR3 is made up of 16 amino acids. The V and J ends lost 3 bases and 1 base respectively, with 12 bases between them. Looked up from germline, CDR1 is LGHNA and CDR2 is YSLEER.

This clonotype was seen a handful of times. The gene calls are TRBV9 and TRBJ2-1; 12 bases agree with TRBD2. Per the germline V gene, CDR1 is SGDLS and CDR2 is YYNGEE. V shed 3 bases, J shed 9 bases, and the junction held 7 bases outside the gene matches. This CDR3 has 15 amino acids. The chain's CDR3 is CASSETSGGTFEQFF. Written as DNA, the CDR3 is TGTGCCAGCAGCGAGACTAGCGGGGGCACCTTTGAGCAGTTCTTC.

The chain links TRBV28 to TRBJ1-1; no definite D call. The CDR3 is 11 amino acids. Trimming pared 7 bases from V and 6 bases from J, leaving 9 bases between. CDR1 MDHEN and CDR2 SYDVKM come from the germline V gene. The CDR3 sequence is CASTLFSEAFF. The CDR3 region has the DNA TGTGCCAGCACCCTCTTCTCTGAAGCTTTCTTT.

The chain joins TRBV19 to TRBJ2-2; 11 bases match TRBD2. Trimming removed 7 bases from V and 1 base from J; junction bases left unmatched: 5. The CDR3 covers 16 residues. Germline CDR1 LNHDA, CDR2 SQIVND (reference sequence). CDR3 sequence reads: CASTTGLAGNTGELFF. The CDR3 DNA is TGTGCCAGTACCACTGGACTAGCGGGGAACACCGGGGAGCTGTTTTTT.

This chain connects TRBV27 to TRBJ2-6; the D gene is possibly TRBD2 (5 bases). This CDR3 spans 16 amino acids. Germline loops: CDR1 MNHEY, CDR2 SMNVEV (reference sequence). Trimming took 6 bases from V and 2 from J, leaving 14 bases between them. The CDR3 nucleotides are TGTGCCAGCAGCTCGGGCGGGTTCCCTGGGGCCAACGTCCTGACTTTC. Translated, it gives CASSSGGFPGANVLTF. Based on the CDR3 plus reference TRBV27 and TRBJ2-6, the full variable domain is EAQVTQNPRYLITVTGKKLTVTCSQNMNHEYMSWYRQDPGLGLRQIYYSMNVEVTDKGDVPEGYKVSRKEKRNFPLILESPSPNQTSLYFCASSSGGFPGANVLTFGAGSRLTVL.

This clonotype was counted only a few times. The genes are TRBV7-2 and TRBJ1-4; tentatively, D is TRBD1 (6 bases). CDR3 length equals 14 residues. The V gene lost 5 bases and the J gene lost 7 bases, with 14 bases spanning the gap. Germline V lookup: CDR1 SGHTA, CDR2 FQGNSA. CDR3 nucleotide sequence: TGTGCCAGCAGCACAGGGACCTTGCGTGAAAAACTGTTTTTT. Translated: CASSTGTLREKLFF.

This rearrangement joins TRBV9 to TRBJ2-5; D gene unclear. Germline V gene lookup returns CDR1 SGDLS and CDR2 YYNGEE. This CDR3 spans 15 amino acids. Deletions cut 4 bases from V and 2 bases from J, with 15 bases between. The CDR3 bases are TGTGCCAGCAGCATTAGCCAAGGGCTACAAGAGACCCAGTACTTC. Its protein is CASSISQGLQETQYF.

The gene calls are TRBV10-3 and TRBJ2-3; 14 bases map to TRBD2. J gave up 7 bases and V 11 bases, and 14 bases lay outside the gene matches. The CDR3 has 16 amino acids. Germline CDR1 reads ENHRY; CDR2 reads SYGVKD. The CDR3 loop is CAVQEPTSGGANTQYF. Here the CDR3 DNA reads TGTGCCGTTCAGGAACCGACTAGCGGGGGGGCAAATACGCAGTATTTT.

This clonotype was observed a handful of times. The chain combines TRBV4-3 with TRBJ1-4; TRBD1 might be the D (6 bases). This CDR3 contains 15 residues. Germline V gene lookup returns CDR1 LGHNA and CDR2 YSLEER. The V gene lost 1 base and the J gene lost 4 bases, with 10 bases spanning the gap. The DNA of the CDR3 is TGCGCCAGCAGCCAAGGGACAGCGGGTAATGAAAAACTGTTTTTT. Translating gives CASSQGTAGNEKLFF.

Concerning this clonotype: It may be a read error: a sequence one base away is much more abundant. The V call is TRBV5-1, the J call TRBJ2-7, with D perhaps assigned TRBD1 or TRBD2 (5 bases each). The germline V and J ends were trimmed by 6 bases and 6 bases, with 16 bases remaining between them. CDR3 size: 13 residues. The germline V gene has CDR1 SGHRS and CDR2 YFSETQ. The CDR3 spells CASTHVSGREQYF. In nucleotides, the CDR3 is TGCGCCAGCACCCATGTATCGGGGCGCGAGCAGTACTTC.

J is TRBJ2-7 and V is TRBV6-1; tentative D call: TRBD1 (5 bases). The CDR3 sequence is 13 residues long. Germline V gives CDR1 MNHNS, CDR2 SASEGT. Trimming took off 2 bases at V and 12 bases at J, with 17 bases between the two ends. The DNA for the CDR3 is TGTGCCAGCAGTGAATGGAAAGTGACAGATCCGTACTTC. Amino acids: CASSEWKVTDPYF.